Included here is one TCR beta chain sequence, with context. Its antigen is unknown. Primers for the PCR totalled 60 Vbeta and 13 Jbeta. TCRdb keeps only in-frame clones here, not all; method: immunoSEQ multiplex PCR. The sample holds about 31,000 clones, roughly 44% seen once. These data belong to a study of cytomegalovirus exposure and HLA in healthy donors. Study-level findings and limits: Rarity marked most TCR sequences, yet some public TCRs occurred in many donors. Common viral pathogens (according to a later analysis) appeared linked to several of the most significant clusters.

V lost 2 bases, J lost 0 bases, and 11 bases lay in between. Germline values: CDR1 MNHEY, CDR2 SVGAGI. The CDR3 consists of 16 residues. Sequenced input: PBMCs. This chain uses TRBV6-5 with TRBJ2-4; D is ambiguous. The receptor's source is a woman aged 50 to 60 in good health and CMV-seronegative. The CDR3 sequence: CASSYSAALAKNIQYF. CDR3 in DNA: TGTGCCAGCAGTTACAGCGCAGCCTTAGCCAAAAACATTCAGTACTTC.